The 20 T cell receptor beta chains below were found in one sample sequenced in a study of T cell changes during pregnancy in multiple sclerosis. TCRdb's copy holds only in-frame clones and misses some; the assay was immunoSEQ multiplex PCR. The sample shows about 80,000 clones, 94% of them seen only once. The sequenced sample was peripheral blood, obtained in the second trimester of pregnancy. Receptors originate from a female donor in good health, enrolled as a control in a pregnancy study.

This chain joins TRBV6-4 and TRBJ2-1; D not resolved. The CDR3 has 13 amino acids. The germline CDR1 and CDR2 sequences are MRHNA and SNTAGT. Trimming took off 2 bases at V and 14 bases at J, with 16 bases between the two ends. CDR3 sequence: CASSDPGVGIKFF. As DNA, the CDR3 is TGTGCCAGCAGTGACCCTGGTGTGGGCATCAAGTTCTTC.

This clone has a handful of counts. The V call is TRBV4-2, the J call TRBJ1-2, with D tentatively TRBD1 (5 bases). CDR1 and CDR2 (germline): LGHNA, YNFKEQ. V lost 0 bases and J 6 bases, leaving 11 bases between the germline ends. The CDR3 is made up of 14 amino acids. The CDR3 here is CASSQETAPHGYTF. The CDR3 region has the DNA TGTGCCAGCAGCCAAGAGACAGCCCCTCATGGCTACACCTTC.

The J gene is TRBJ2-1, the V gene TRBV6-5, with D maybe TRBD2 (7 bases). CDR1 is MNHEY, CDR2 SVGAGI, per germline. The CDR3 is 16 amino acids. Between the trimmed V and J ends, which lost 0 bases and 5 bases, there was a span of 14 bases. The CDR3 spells CASSYSWPGGHNEQFF. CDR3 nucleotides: TGTGCCAGCAGTTACTCGTGGCCCGGGGGGCACAATGAGCAGTTCTTC.

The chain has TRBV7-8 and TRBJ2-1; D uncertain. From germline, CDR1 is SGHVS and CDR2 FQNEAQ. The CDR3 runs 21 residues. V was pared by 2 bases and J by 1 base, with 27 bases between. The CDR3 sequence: CASSLLVSLRNFVESYNEQFF. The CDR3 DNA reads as TGTGCCAGCAGCTTACTAGTCTCCCTTCGTAATTTCGTGGAGTCCTACAATGAGCAGTTCTTC.

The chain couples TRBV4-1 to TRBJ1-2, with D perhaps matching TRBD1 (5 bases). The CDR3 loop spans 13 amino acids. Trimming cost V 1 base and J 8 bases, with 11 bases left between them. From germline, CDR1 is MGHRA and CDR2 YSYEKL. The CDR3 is CASSQARSGGYTF. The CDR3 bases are TGCGCCAGCAGCCAAGCGAGGTCAGGGGGCTACACCTTC.

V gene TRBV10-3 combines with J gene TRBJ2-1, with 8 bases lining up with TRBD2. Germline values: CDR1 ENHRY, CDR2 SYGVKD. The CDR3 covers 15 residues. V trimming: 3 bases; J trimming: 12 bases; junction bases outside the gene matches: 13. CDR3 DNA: TGTGCCATCAGTGATTCGGGACTAGTGGGCCATAGGCAGTTCTTC. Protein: CAISDSGLVGHRQFF.

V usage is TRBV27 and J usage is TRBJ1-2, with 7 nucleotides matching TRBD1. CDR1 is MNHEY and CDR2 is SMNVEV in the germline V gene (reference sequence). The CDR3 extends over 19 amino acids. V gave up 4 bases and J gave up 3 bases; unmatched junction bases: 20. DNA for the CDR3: TGTGCCAGCAGTTATAAGGGGGGCAATCAGCAAGGGGGCCACTATGGCTACACCTTC. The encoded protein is CASSYKGGNQQGGHYGYTF.

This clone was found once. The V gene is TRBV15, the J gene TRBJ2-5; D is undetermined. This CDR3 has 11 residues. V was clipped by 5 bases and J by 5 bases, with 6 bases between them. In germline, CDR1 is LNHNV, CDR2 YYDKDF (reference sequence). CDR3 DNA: TGTGCCACCAGCGGTCGGGAGACCCAGTACTTC. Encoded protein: CATSGRETQYF.

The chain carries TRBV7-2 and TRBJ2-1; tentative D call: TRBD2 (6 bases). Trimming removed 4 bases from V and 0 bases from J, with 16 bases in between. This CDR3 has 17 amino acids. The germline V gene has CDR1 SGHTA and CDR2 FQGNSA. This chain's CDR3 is CASSSRDSGSSYNEQFF. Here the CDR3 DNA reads TGTGCCAGCAGCTCTCGGGATAGCGGAAGCTCCTACAATGAGCAGTTCTTC.

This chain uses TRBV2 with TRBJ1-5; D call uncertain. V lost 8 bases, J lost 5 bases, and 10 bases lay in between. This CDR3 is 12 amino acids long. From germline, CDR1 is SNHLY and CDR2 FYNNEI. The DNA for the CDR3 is TGTGCCAGCTCCGACTTCGATCAGCCCCAGCATTTT. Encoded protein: CASSDFDQPQHF. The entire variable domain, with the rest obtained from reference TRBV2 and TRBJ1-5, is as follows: EPEVTQTPSHQVTQMGQEVILRCVPISNHLYFYWYRQILGQKVEFLVSFYNNEISEKSEIFDDQFSVERPDGSNFTLKIRSTKLEDSAMYFCASSDFDQPQHFGDGTRLSIL.

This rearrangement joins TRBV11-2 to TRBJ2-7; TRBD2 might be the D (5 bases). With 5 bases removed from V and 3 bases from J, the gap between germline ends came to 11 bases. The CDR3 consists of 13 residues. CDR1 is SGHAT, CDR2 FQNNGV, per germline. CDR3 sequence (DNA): TGTGCCAGCAGCCCATTCGGGGTCTACGAGCAGTACTTC. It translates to CASSPFGVYEQYF.

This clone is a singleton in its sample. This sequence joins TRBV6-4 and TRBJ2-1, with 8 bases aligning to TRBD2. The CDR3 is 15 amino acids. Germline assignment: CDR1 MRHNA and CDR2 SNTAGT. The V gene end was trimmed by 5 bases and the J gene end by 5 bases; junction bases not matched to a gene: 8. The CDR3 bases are TGTGCCAGCAGTTCAAGCGGGAGTTCCCACAATGAGCAGTTCTTC. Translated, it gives CASSSSGSSHNEQFF.

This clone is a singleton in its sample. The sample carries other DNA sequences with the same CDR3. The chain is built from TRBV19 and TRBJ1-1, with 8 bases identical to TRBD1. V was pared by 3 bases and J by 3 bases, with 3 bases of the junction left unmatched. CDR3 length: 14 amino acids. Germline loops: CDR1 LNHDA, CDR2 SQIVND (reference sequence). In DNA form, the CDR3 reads TGTGCCAGTAGTATCGGACAGGGTTACACTGAAGCTTTCTTT. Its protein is CASSIGQGYTEAFF.

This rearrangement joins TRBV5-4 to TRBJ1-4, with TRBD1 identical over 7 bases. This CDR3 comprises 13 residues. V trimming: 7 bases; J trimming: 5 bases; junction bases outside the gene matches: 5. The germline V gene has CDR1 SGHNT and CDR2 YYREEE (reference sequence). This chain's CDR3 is CASGDSVNEKLFF. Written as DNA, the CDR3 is TGTGCCAGCGGGGACAGCGTGAATGAAAAACTGTTTTTT.

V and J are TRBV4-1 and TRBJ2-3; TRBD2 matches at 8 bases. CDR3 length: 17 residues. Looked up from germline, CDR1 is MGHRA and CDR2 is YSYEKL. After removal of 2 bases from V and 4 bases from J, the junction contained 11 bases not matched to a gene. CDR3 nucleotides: TGCGCCAGCAGCCAAAACCCAGCGGGAGCTTCGGCAGATACGCAGTATTTT. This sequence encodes CASSQNPAGASADTQYF.

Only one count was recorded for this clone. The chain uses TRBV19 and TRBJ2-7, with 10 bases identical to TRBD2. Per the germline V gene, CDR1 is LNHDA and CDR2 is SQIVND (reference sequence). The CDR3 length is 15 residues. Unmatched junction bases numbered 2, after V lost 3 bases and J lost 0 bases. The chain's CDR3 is CASSIGLADSYEQYF. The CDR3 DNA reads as TGTGCCAGTAGTATTGGACTAGCGGACTCCTACGAGCAGTACTTC. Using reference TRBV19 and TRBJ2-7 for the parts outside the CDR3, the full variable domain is DGGITQSPKYLFRKEGQNVTLSCEQNLNHDAMYWYRQDPGQGLRLIYYSQIVNDFQKGDIAEGYSVSREKKESFPLTVTSAQKNPTAFYLCASSIGLADSYEQYFGPGTRLTVT.

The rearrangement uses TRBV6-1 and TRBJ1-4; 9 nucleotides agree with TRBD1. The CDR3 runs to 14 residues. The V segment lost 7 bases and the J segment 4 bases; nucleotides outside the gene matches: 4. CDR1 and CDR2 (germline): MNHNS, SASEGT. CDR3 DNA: TGTGCCAGCATTCGGACAGGGGATAATGAAAAACTGTTTTTT. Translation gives CASIRTGDNEKLFF.

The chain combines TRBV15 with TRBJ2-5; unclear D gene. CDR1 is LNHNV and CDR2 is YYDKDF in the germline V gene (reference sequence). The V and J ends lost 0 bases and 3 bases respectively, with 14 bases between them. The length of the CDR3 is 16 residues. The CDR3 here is CATSRDGPEGEETQYF. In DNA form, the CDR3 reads TGTGCCACCAGCAGAGATGGCCCGGAAGGAGAAGAGACCCAGTACTTC.

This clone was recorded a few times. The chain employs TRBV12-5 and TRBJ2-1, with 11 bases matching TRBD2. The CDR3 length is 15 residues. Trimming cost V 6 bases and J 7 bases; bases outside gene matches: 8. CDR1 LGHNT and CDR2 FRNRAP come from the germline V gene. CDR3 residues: CASGMAGTSGNEQFF. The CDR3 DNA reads TGTGCTAGTGGGATGGCCGGGACTAGCGGTAATGAGCAGTTCTTC.

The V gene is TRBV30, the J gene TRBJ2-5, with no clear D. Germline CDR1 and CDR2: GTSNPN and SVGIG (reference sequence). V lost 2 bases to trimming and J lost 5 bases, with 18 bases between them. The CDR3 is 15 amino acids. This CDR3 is CAWSNLRQGPETQYF. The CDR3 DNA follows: TGTGCCTGGAGTAATTTGCGGCAAGGCCCTGAGACCCAGTACTTC.